This T cell receptor (beta chain) was retrieved from a study of CD8+ T cells in alopecia areata (dated by TCRdb to 2016 to 2018). As for the study more broadly: Treated patients were enrolled in an open-label pilot trial of oral tofacitinib at 5 to 10 mg twice daily for moderate-to-severe alopecia areata. immunoSEQ multiplex PCR using 35 Vbeta forward primers and 13 Jbeta reverse primers was used to amplify TCRbeta CDR3 regions. Patients received tofacitinib for 6 to 18 months and were then followed off drug for 6 months to check for delayed response and recurrence. Tofacitinib-treated patients had biopsies at baseline and at 4 and 24 weeks of treatment, with a later scalp biopsy in several patients. RNA was obtained with the PAXgene miRNA kit for fixed scalp, the miRNeasy kit for PBMCs, and the RNeasy kit for mouse skin. Scalp clonality was compared across normal scalp (n=4), patchy alopecia areata scalp (n=8), and alopecia totalis/universalis scalp (n=8). In treated patients, disease severity was measured using the SALT score, which gives the percentage of scalp surface area affected. In both human patients and the C3H/HeJ mouse model, the study applied high-throughput TCRbeta sequencing to look at T cell clonal expansion in alopecia areata. Human TCRbeta sequencing covered scalp tissue and sorted CD4+ and CD8+ peripheral blood T cells from patchy and totalis/universalis alopecia areata patients and healthy controls.

The CDR3 numbers 12 residues from cysteine through phenylalanine. Just CDR3 DNA is preserved here, 36 bases in frame from base 1. CDR1 is given as GTSNPN and CDR2 as SVGIG, both from the germline V gene (reference sequence). The trim is 4 bases for V and 3 bases for J, with a gap of 9 bases between the germline ends. Library preparation employed the immunoSEQ multiplex PCR assay. To provide template for TCR sequencing, every sample had RNA extracted and reverse transcribed into cDNA. First-strand cDNA was synthesized with SuperScript III using a 2:1 mix of oligo-dT and random hexamers. A synthetic immune receptor repertoire was used to measure amplification bias, and any remaining bias was corrected computationally. The paper's processing steps were these. Raw reads were preprocessed to remove errors, and CDR3 was defined by IMGT conventions from the conserved cysteine to phenylalanine. Clonality was computed as 1 minus the Shannon entropy, with the entropy normalized by log2 of the number of productive unique TCRs. CD4 or CD8 identity of scalp clones was inferred by cross-referencing scalp TCRbeta sequences with sorted blood CD4 and CD8 repertoires. TCRdb's version of the immuneACCESS table is confined to in-frame rearrangements and falls short of the full clone set. An unresolved V gene accounts for under half of the shortfall where checked; the remainder is of unknown origin. That table gives V, J and clone size, and the DNA gave D and trimming. This sample comprises roughly 100,000 clones, 70% to 90% of them detected only once. The top ten clonotypes cover roughly 10% of the sample.

The sample's treatment or condition label, in plain terms: oral pan-JAK inhibitor, 5-10 mg twice daily. Lesional scalp punch biopsies and peripheral blood were collected from alopecia areata patients. PBMCs were isolated by density centrifugation and stained for CD3, CD4 and CD8, after which CD4+ and CD8+ T cells were sorted on a FACSAria. Concerning this clone: Its binding antigen is unknown. Nothing much larger sits one base from this clone, and base qualities are not available.

What the study reported, not specific to this receptor: Higher clonality and more expanded CD8+ clones were observed in lesional scalp than in normal scalp, particularly in alopecia totalis/universalis, a finding suggestive of antigenic drive. Shared TCR sequences between patients were less evident than in mice, which may be partly attributable to HLA diversity in the patient population. Scalp TCR repertoire analysis is complicated because resident alphabeta T cells in normal human skin are also sequenced, whereas mouse skin is dominated by gammadelta T cells. Tofacitinib significantly decreased scalp clonality and the number of expanded CD8+ clones among the top 100 scalp clones. Many expanded lesional clones persisted in scalp and blood during tofacitinib treatment, which may partly explain relapse after stopping treatment. Because the treated cohort was small and had just a single nonresponder, larger studies are needed to establish links between baseline CD8+ expansion and response.

This clonotype originated in a human donor with alopecia areata. Here the chain combines TRBV30 and TRBJ1-1; 5 matching bases give a weak D call of TRBD1. The sample consisted of CD8+ T cells sorted from blood, taken between weeks 30 and 35, from a patient treated with tofacitinib. CDR3 protein: CAWKDTYTEAFF. In nucleotides, the sequence is TGTGCCTGGAAGGACACATACACTGAAGCTTTCTTT.